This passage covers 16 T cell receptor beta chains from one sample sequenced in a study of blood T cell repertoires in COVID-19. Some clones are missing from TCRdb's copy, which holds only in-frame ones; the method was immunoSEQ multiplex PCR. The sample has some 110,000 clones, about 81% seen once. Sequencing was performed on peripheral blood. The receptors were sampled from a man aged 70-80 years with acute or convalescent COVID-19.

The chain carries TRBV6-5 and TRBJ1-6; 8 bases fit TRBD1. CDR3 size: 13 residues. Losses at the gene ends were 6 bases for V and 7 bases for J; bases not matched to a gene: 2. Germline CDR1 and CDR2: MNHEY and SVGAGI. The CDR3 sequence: CASRTGGNSPLHF. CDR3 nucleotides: TGTGCCAGCAGAACAGGGGGAAATTCACCCCTCCACTTT.

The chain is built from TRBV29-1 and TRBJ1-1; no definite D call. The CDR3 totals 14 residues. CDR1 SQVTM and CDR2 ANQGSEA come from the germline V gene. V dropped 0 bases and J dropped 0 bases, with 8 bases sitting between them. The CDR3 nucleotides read TGCAGCGTTGAAGAACGAGGTTTGAACACTGAAGCTTTCTTT. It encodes CSVEERGLNTEAFF.

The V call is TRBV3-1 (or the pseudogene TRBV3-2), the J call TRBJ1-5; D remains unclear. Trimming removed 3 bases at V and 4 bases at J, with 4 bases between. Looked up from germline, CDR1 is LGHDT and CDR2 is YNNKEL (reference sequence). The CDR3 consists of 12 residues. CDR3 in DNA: TGTGCCAGCAGCCAGAGTAATCAGCCCCAGCATTTT. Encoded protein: CASSQSNQPQHF.

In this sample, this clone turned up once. CDR3 DNA: TGTGCCAGCAGCTTAAGAGACAGGGGCTACTTC. This codes for CASSLRDRGYF. This rearrangement joins TRBV7-9 to TRBJ2-5; 8 bases line up with TRBD1. CDR3 length equals 11 residues. J gave up 14 bases and V 2 bases, and 4 bases lay outside the gene matches. Germline V gives CDR1 SEHNR, CDR2 FQNEAQ (reference sequence).

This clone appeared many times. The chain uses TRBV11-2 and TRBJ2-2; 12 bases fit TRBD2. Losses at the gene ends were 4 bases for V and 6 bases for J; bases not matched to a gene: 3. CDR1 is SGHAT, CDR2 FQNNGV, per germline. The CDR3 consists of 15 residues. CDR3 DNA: TGTGCCAGCAGCTCCCGACTAGCGGGGGCCGGGGAGCTGTTTTTT. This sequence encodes CASSSRLAGAGELFF.

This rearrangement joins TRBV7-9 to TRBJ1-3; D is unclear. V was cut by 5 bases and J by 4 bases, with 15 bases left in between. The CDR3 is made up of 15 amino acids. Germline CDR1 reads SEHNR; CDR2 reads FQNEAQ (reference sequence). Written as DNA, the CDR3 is TGTGCCAGCAGCGCCTCGGCCGCGGGAGGAAACACCATATATTTT. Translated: CASSASAAGGNTIYF.

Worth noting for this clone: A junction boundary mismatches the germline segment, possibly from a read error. As DNA, the CDR3 is TGTGCCAGCAGCTTGAACAGCCTTCCCTCCTCCGAGCAGTACTTC. It is translated as CASSLNSLPSSEQYF. The V gene is TRBV5-6, the J gene TRBJ2-7, with unresolved D. Germline CDR1 and CDR2: SGHDT and YYEEEE. This CDR3 spans 15 amino acids.

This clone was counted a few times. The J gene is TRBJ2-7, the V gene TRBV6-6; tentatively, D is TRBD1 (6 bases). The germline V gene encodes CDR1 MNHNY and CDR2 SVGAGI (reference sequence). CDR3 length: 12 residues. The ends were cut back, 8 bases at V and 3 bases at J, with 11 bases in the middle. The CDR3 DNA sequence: TGTGCCAGCGGGGACAAGGACTACGAGCAGTACTTC. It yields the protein CASGDKDYEQYF.

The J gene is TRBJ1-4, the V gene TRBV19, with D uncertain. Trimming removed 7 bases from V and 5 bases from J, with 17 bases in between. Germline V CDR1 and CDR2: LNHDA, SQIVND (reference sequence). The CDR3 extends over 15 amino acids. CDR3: CASKIGRTLNEKLFF. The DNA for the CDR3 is TGTGCCAGTAAAATAGGAAGGACTCTCAATGAAAAACTGTTTTTT.

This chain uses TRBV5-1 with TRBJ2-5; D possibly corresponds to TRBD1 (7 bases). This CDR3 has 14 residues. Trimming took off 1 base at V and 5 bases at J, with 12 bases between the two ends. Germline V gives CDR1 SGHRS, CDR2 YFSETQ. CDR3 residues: CASSLQGGQETQYF. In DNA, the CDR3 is TGCGCCAGCAGCTTGCAGGGGGGTCAGGAGACCCAGTACTTC.

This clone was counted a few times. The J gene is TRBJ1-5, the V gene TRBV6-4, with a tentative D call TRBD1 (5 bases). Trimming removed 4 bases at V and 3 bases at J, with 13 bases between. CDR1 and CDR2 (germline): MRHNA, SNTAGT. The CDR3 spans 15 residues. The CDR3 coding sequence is TGTGCCAGCAGTGTTGAGGGGAGGCCCAATCAGCCCCAGCATTTT. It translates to CASSVEGRPNQPQHF.

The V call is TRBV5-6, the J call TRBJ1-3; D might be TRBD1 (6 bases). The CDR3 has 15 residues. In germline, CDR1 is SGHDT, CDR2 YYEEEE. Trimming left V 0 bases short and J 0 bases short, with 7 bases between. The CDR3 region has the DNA TGTGCCAGCAGCTTGGGGACAGTCTCTGGAAACACCATATATTTT. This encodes CASSLGTVSGNTIYF.

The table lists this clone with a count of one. The CDR3 protein is CSVEIGGGDTQYF. DNA of the CDR3: TGCAGCGTTGAAATCGGGGGAGGAGATACGCAGTATTTT. This chain uses TRBV29-1 with TRBJ2-3, with D perhaps matching TRBD2 (6 bases). Germline CDR1 and CDR2: SQVTM and ANQGSEA. This CDR3 contains 13 residues. V dropped 2 bases and J dropped 5 bases, with 11 bases sitting between them.

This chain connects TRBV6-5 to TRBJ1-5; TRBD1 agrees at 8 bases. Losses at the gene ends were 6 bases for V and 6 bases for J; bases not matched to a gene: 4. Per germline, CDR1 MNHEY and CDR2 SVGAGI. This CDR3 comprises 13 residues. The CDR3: CASRPTGGQPQHF. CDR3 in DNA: TGTGCCAGCAGACCTACAGGGGGTCAGCCCCAGCATTTT.

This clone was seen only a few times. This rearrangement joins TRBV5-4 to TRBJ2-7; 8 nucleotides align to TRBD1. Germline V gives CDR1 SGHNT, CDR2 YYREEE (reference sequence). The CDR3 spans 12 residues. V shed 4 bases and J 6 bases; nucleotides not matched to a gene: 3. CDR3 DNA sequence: TGTGCCAGCAGCCCCGACAGGGGCGAGCAGTACTTC. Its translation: CASSPDRGEQYF.

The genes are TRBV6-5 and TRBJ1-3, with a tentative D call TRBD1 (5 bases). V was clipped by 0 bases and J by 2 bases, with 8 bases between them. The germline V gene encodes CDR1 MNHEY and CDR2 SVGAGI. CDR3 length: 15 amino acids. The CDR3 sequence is CASSYSARAGNTIYF. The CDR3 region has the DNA TGTGCCAGCAGTTACTCCGCCAGGGCTGGAAACACCATATATTTT.